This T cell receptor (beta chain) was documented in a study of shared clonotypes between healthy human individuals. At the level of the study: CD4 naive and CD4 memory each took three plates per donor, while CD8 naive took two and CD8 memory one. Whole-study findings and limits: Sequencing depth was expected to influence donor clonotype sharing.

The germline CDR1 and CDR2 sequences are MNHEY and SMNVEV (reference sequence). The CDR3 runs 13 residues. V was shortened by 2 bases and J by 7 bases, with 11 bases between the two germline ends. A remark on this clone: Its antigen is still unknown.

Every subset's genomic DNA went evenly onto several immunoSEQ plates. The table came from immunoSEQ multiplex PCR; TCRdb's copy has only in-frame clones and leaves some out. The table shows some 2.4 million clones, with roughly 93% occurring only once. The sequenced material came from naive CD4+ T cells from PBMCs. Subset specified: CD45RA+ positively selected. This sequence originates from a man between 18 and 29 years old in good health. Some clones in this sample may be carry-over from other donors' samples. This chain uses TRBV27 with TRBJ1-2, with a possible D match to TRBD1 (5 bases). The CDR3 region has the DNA TGTGCCAGCAGTTTACGAACAGGCAGTGGCTACACCTTC. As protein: CASSLRTGSGYTF.